The T cell receptor beta chain under discussion was sequenced for a study of metastatic and nonmetastatic thyroid tumors. Across the study: Repertoires from blood and tumor or nodule tissue of malignant and benign thyroid patients were compared. Regarding the study as a whole: In both blood and tumor samples, TCR beta diversity was reported significantly higher for malignant than benign nodules.

This clone has just a few counts. Its antigen remains unknown. Per the original methods: Across clinicopathological groups, CDR3 differences served as the basis for building a distant-metastasis classifier for papillary thyroid cancer. TCRdb reassembled clones from the PCR reads with MiXCR. The V and J calls follow TCRdb's processing rather than the paper's. The repertoire holds approximately 31,000 clones, with roughly 18% as singletons. Prior to thyroid surgery, none of the patients had received any treatment. The CDR3 runs to 14 residues. The V gene lost 4 bases and the J gene lost 4 bases, with 14 bases spanning the gap. Germline V gene sequence: CDR1 MNHEY, CDR2 SVGEGT.

The clonotype originates from a female donor with papillary thyroid cancer or a benign thyroid nodule (not recorded which). Some clones in this sample may be carry-over from other donors' samples. This rearrangement joins TRBV6-2 or TRBV6-3 to TRBJ2-7, with a tentative D call TRBD2 (5 bases). The sequencing sample was made of blood. The CDR3 region has the DNA TGTGCCAGCAGTTTTCCCCAGCGGACTTACGAGCAGTACTTC. Its protein is CASSFPQRTYEQYF.